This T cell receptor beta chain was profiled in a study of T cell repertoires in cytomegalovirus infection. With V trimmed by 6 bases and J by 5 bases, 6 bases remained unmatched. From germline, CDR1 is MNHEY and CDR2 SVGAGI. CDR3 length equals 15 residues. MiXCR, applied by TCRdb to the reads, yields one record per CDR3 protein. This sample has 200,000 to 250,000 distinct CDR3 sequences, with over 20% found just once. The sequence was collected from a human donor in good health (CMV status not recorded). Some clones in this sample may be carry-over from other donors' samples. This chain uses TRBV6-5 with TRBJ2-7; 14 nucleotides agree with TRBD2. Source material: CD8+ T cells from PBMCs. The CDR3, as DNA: TGTGCCAGCAGGTCCGGGACTAGCGGGGGCCACGAGCAGTACTTC. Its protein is CASRSGTSGGHEQYF.